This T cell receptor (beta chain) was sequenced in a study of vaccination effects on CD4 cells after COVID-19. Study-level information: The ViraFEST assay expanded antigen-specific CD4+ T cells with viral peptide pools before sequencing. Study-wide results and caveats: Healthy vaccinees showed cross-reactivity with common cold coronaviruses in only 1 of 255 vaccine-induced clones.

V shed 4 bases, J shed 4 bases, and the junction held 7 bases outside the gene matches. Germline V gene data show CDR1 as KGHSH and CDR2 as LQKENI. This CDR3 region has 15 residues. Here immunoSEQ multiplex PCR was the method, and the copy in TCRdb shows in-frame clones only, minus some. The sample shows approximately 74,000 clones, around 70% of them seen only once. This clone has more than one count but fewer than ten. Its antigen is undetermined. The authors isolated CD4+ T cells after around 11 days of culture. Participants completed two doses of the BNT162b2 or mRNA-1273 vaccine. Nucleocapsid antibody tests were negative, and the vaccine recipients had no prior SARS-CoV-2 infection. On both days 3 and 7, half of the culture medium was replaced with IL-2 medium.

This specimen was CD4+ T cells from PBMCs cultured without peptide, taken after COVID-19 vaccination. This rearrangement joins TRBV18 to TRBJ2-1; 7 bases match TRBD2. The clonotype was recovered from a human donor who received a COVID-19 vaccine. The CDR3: CASSQLSGEYNEQFF. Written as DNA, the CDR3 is TGTGCCAGCTCACAGTTGAGCGGGGAGTACAATGAGCAGTTCTTC.